The 29 T cell receptor beta chains presented below share a single source sample, sequenced in a study of T cell responses to AZD1222 COVID-19 vaccine. Some clones are missing from TCRdb's copy, which holds only in-frame ones; the method was immunoSEQ multiplex PCR. Of about 220,000 clones in the sample, 90% to 95% were seen once. This sample comprised peripheral blood, obtained on day 0 of MenACWY control vaccination. The receptor source for this set is an adult in good health.

This clone showed up just once. This CDR3 reads CASSVRDRGTLPNYGYTF. The CDR3 coding sequence is TGCGCCAGCAGCGTGCGGGACAGGGGGACCCTCCCTAACTATGGCTACACCTTC. The chain uses TRBV5-1 and TRBJ1-2; 11 bases line up with TRBD1. Germline V gives CDR1 SGHRS, CDR2 YFSETQ. V was clipped by 4 bases and J by 0 bases; unmatched bases: 11. The CDR3 runs to 18 residues.

CDR3 DNA sequence: TGTGCCAGCAGCCTAGGGCCCGCGTTAAACTATGGCTACACCTTC. Amino acid sequence: CASSLGPALNYGYTF. The chain carries TRBV7-2 and TRBJ1-2; D is uncertain. Germline V gives CDR1 SGHTA, CDR2 FQGNSA. The CDR3 spans 15 residues. V lost 5 bases and J 2 bases, leaving 15 bases between the germline ends.

This sequence joins TRBV6-2 or TRBV6-3 and TRBJ1-2; 8 nucleotides match TRBD1. The junction had 8 bases not matched to a gene; V was cut back by 4 bases and J by 7 bases. This CDR3 is built from 14 residues. CDR1 and CDR2 from the germline V gene are MNHEY and SVGEGT. DNA for the CDR3: TGTGCCAGCAGTTCGTGGACAGGGTGGAGTGGCTACACCTTC. Protein: CASSSWTGWSGYTF.

The chain joins TRBV18 to TRBJ1-2; D unclear. CDR1 is KGHSH and CDR2 is LQKENI in the germline V gene. V shed 3 bases and J shed 2 bases, with 13 bases lying between them. The CDR3 contains 15 residues. CDR3 sequence: CASSPNLVPNYGYTF. The CDR3 DNA sequence: TGTGCCAGCTCACCCAACCTAGTCCCCAACTATGGCTACACCTTC.

The V gene is TRBV4-2, the J gene TRBJ2-7; no reliable D call. This CDR3 spans 14 amino acids. Trimming removed 3 bases at V and 0 bases at J, with 9 bases between. CDR1 is LGHNA and CDR2 is YNFKEQ in the germline V gene. CDR3 protein: CASSQAVSSYEQYF. The CDR3 coding sequence is TGTGCCAGCAGCCAGGCCGTGAGCTCCTACGAGCAGTACTTC.

This clone was observed a handful of times. This chain links TRBV12-3 or TRBV12-4 with TRBJ1-5; 7 positions match TRBD1. The CDR3 has 13 residues. After removal of 7 bases from V and 4 bases from J, the junction contained 4 bases not matched to a gene. DNA of the CDR3: TGTGCCAGCACCGACAGGGAGAATCAGCCCCAGCATTTT. Protein sequence: CASTDRENQPQHF.

The gene calls are TRBV5-5 and TRBJ1-5; D remains ambiguous. V lost 0 bases and J lost 4, with 11 bases in between. Germline V gene data show CDR1 as SGHKS and CDR2 as YYEKEE (reference sequence). This CDR3 has 15 amino acids. CDR3 sequence reads: CASSLDRIYNQPQHF. The CDR3 DNA sequence: TGTGCCAGCAGCTTGGACAGAATTTATAATCAGCCCCAGCATTTT. Looking up the rest from reference TRBV5-5 and TRBJ1-5 gives the full variable domain: DAGVTQSPTHLIKTRGQQVTLRCSPISGHKSVSWYQQVLGQGPQFIFQYYEKEERGRGNFPDRFSARQFPNYSSELNVNALLLGDSALYLCASSLDRIYNQPQHFGDGTRLSIL.

The chain combines TRBV7-9 with TRBJ1-2; D call uncertain. Trimming took 7 bases from V and 4 from J, leaving 16 bases between them. The CDR3 consists of 14 residues. Germline values: CDR1 SEHNR, CDR2 FQNEAQ (reference sequence). CDR3 region: CASISLRQLYGYTF. CDR3 nucleotide sequence: TGTGCCAGCATCTCTTTGAGGCAGCTCTATGGCTACACCTTC.

The V and J genes are TRBV7-9 and TRBJ1-1; no clear D gene. Trimming stripped 5 bases from V and 12 bases from J, with 22 bases between. CDR1 is SEHNR and CDR2 is FQNEAQ in the germline V gene (reference sequence). The CDR3 consists of 14 residues. CDR3 loop: CASSPTAQISRTFF. The CDR3 DNA reads as TGTGCCAGCAGCCCCACCGCACAGATCAGTAGAACTTTCTTT.

This clone occurred a few times. The rearrangement links TRBV12-5 to TRBJ2-1, with D hard to call. Germline assignment: CDR1 LGHNT and CDR2 FRNRAP. The CDR3 totals 18 residues. Trimming took off 4 bases at V and 0 bases at J, with 19 bases between the two ends. CDR3 sequence reads: CASGSTQARVSSYNEQFF. CDR3 in DNA: TGTGCTAGTGGTTCCACTCAAGCTCGGGTGAGCTCCTACAATGAGCAGTTCTTC.

This clone is a singleton in its sample. This rearrangement joins TRBV7-2 to TRBJ1-2; TRBD1 agrees at 9 bases. CDR3 length: 16 residues. The J segment lost 2 bases and the V segment lost 5 bases, leaving 9 bases of the junction unmatched. Germline V gives CDR1 SGHTA, CDR2 FQGNSA. Here the CDR3 reads CASSPNPGTGNYGYTF. CDR3 sequence (DNA): TGTGCCAGCAGCCCGAACCCAGGGACAGGGAACTATGGCTACACCTTC.

The chain recombines TRBV24-1 with TRBJ1-1; TRBD1 is a possible D gene (5 bases). The CDR3 sequence is 13 residues long. The germline V gene encodes CDR1 KGHDR and CDR2 SFDVKD. The V end lost 9 bases, the J end lost 0 bases, and 10 bases lay between the germline ends. DNA of the CDR3: TGTGCCACCCGAGGGGAATTGAACACTGAAGCTTTCTTT. This encodes CATRGELNTEAFF.

V and J are TRBV29-1 and TRBJ1-2; no reliable D call. The germline V gene encodes CDR1 SQVTM and CDR2 ANQGSEA. V lost 1 base and J 1 base, leaving 10 bases between the germline ends. The CDR3 extends over 14 amino acids. CDR3 region: CSVEGHWSNYGYTF. The CDR3 bases are TGCAGCGTTGAAGGGCATTGGAGTAACTATGGCTACACCTTC.

V gene TRBV27 combines with J gene TRBJ1-2; D might be TRBD1 (6 bases). Per germline, CDR1 MNHEY and CDR2 SMNVEV (reference sequence). The ends were cut back, 3 bases at V and 5 bases at J, with 19 bases in the middle. This CDR3 contains 16 residues. CDR3 sequence: CASSFAGTSQFYGYTF. CDR3 sequence (DNA): TGTGCCAGCAGTTTTGCGGGGACAAGCCAATTTTATGGCTACACCTTC.

The V call is TRBV11-1, the J call TRBJ2-7; D is possibly TRBD1 or TRBD2 (6 bases each). Germline V gene lookup returns CDR1 SGHAT and CDR2 FQDESV (reference sequence). The CDR3 contains 14 residues. V lost 5 bases, J lost 6 bases, and 17 bases lay in between. This chain's CDR3 is CASSRPSGGSEQYF. Here the CDR3 DNA reads TGTGCCAGCAGCCGACCCTCCGGGGGCAGCGAGCAGTACTTC.

The gene calls are TRBV30 and TRBJ1-5; D is uncertain. The CDR3 runs 14 residues. Trimming cost V 2 bases and J 2 bases, with 10 bases left between them. Germline-derived CDR1 and CDR2 are GTSNPN and SVGIG (reference sequence). The CDR3 DNA reads as TGTGCCTGGAGTACCGACGGGGGCAATCAGCCCCAGCATTTT. Residues: CAWSTDGGNQPQHF.

The V and J genes are TRBV19 and TRBJ2-5; the D is unclear. V lost 1 base, J lost 2 bases, and 11 bases lay in between. CDR3 length equals 15 residues. Germline V CDR1 and CDR2: LNHDA, SQIVND (reference sequence). CDR3 region: CASSIGVYGQETQYF. CDR3 nucleotides: TGTGCCAGTAGTATAGGGGTCTACGGTCAAGAGACCCAGTACTTC.

The gene calls are TRBV28 and TRBJ2-3, with 7 bases lining up with TRBD2. Germline V gene data show CDR1 as MDHEN and CDR2 as SYDVKM. V dropped 2 bases and J dropped 2; count of bases not matched to a gene: 7. The CDR3 has 16 amino acids. DNA of the CDR3: TGTGCCAGCAGTTTACCGACCGGGAGGCTCACAGATACGCAGTATTTT. Residues: CASSLPTGRLTDTQYF.

The V gene is TRBV5-1, the J gene TRBJ1-1; no clear D gene. V lost 4 bases, J lost 4 bases, and 11 bases lay in between. The CDR3 totals 13 residues. CDR1 and CDR2 (germline): SGHRS, YFSETQ. CDR3 sequence: CASSAPLGTEAFF. The CDR3 region has the DNA TGCGCCAGCAGCGCGCCCCTGGGCACTGAAGCTTTCTTT.

The chain links TRBV30 to TRBJ2-2, with D tentatively TRBD2 (5 bases). V was shortened by 4 bases and J by 6 bases, with 15 bases between the two germline ends. This CDR3 contains 14 residues. Germline CDR1 and CDR2: GTSNPN and SVGIG (reference sequence). DNA for the CDR3: TGTGCCTGGACTTTGGGCGGGCAGGCCGGGGAGCTGTTTTTT. Its translation: CAWTLGGQAGELFF.

This sequence joins TRBV13 and TRBJ1-2, with 7 bases aligning to TRBD1. This CDR3 region has 15 residues. V gave up 2 bases and J gave up 4 bases; unmatched junction bases: 7. The germline gives CDR1 PRHDT, CDR2 FYEKMQ (reference sequence). This chain's CDR3 is CASSLNSAGGYGYTF. As DNA, the CDR3 is TGTGCCAGCAGCTTAAACTCGGCAGGGGGCTATGGCTACACCTTC.

The rearrangement links TRBV4-3 to TRBJ1-2, with D perhaps matching TRBD1 (5 bases). Germline loops: CDR1 LGHNA, CDR2 YSLEER. V lost 1 base to trimming and J lost 3 bases, with 15 bases between them. CDR3 length equals 16 residues. The CDR3 loop reads CASSQALGEADYGYTF. The CDR3 DNA is TGCGCCAGCAGCCAAGCGTTAGGGGAGGCGGACTATGGCTACACCTTC.

V and J are TRBV30 and TRBJ1-6, with a weak D call TRBD1 (5 bases). Germline lookup yields CDR1 GTSNPN and CDR2 SVGIG (reference sequence). This CDR3 comprises 16 residues. V shed 8 bases and J shed 0 bases, with 17 bases lying between them. CDR3 coding DNA: TGTGCCGCCCGATCGGGGCCCAACTCCTATAATTCACCCCTCCACTTT. Translating gives CAARSGPNSYNSPLHF.

V gene TRBV7-2 combines with J gene TRBJ1-5, with TRBD1 identical over 11 bases. V gave up 1 base and J gave up 6 bases; unmatched junction bases: 5. The CDR3 is 16 residues long. Germline V gene data show CDR1 as SGHTA and CDR2 as FQGNSA. The DNA of the CDR3 is TGTGCCAGCAGCTTAGATGGGACAGGGGGAGGTCAGCCCCAGCATTTT. Translating it yields CASSLDGTGGGQPQHF.

The V gene is TRBV5-4, the J gene TRBJ1-2; D possibly corresponds to TRBD1 (5 bases). This CDR3 is built from 15 residues. The germline V gene has CDR1 SGHNT and CDR2 YYREEE (reference sequence). V lost 0 bases and J 2 bases, leaving 11 bases between the germline ends. The CDR3 region is CASSLGQPKNYGYTF. The CDR3 coding sequence is TGTGCCAGCAGCTTGGGACAGCCGAAAAACTATGGCTACACCTTC.

The chain employs TRBV19 and TRBJ2-3; maybe TRBD2 (6 bases). CDR3 size: 13 residues. Germline V gene sequence: CDR1 LNHDA, CDR2 SQIVND (reference sequence). Trimming cost V 9 bases and J 0 bases, with 10 bases left between them. CDR3 protein: CASRRVSTDTQYF. The CDR3 region has the DNA TGTGCCAGCCGGAGGGTCAGCACAGATACGCAGTATTTT.

This clone was seen just once. The V and J genes are TRBV4-3 and TRBJ2-7; no firm D call. Trimming stripped 1 base from V and 8 bases from J, with 12 bases between. Germline V gene lookup returns CDR1 LGHNA and CDR2 YSLEER. The CDR3 runs 13 residues. The CDR3 loop reads CASSQGGGLKQYF. The CDR3 DNA is TGCGCCAGCAGCCAAGGAGGTGGGCTTAAGCAGTACTTC.

V usage is TRBV5-8 and J usage is TRBJ2-6; 9 bases agree with TRBD2. This CDR3 contains 18 residues. The germline V gene encodes CDR1 SGHTS and CDR2 YDEGEE. The V and J ends lost 4 bases and 0 bases, in that order; junction bases with no gene match: 8. The DNA for the CDR3 is TGTGCCAGCAGCCCGGGACTAGCTCTCACCTCTGGGGCCAACGTCCTGACTTTC. Amino acid sequence: CASSPGLALTSGANVLTF. Combining the CDR3 with reference TRBV5-8 and TRBJ2-6 gives the whole variable domain EAGVTQSPTHLIKTRGQQATLRCSPISGHTSVYWYQQALGLGLQFLLWYDEGEERNRGNFPPRFSGRQFPNYSSELNVNALELEDSALYLCASSPGLALTSGANVLTFGAGSRLTVL.

The chain has TRBV4-1 and TRBJ1-5; 8 bases are a match to TRBD1. With 0 bases clipped from V and 4 bases from J, the junction kept 8 bases outside the gene matches. Germline lookup yields CDR1 MGHRA and CDR2 YSYEKL. The CDR3 spans 17 residues. CDR3 amino acids: CASSQDPPGGWNQPQHF. DNA for the CDR3: TGCGCCAGCAGCCAAGATCCCCCAGGGGGCTGGAATCAGCCCCAGCATTTT.